The 3 T cell receptor beta chains listed next were all sequenced from one sample in a study of CD8 T cells in Susac syndrome. Reverse transcription of about 0.45 to 1 ug RNA was performed with random hexamers. MiXCR, applied by TCRdb to the immunoSEQ multiplex PCR reads, yields one record per CDR3 protein. The sample includes some 170,000 distinct CDR3 sequences, around 93% of them seen just once. The sample was CD4+ T cells from PBMCs. All receptors derive from a human donor in good health.

V gene TRBV9 combines with J gene TRBJ1-1, with 7 bases that match TRBD1. The V gene's germline CDR1 is SGDLS and CDR2 YYNGEE. J was trimmed by 3 bases and V by 3 bases; bases with no gene match: 11. There are 16 residues in the CDR3. Written as DNA, the CDR3 is TGTGCCAGCAGCGCCAGAGACAGGGTTGTAGACACTGAAGCTTTCTTT. This translates into CASSARDRVVDTEAFF.

The chain couples TRBV5-6 to TRBJ2-2; D ambiguous. V was trimmed by 0 bases and J by 1 base, leaving 4 bases between them. Germline CDR1 SGHDT, CDR2 YYEEEE. The CDR3 totals 14 residues. Here the CDR3 reads CASSLVGNTGELFF. The CDR3 DNA follows: TGTGCCAGCAGCTTGGTGGGGAACACCGGGGAGCTGTTTTTT.

V usage is TRBV20-1 and J usage is TRBJ2-2; D is unresolved. Germline V gene sequence: CDR1 DFQATT, CDR2 SNEGSKA (reference sequence). The CDR3 is made up of 14 amino acids. The V end lost 6 bases, the J end lost 1 base, and 12 bases lay between the germline ends. The CDR3 DNA sequence: TGCAGTGCCAGAAGGGCAGGGAACACCGGGGAGCTGTTTTTT. Protein product: CSARRAGNTGELFF.